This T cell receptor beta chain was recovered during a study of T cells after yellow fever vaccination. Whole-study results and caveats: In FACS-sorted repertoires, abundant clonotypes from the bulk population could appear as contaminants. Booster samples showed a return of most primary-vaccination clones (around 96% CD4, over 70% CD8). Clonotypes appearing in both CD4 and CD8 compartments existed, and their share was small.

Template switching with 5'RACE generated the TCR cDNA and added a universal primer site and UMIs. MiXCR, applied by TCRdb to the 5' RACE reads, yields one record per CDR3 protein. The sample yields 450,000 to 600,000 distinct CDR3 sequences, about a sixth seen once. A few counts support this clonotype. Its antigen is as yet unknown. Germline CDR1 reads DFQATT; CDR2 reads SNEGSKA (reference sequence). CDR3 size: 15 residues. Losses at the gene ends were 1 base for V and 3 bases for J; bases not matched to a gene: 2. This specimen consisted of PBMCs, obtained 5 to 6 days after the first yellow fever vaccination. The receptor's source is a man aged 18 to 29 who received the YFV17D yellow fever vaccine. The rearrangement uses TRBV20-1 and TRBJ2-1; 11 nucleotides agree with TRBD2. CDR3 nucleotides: TGCAGTGCTAGAGCGGGGACTAGCGGCTACAATGAGCAGTTCTTC. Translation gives CSARAGTSGYNEQFF.